These T cell receptor beta chains were read from a single sample in a study of T cell responses to AZD1222 COVID-19 vaccine. This table comes from immunoSEQ multiplex PCR, and its TCRdb copy is limited to in-frame clones, with some not included. Among 82,000 or so clones listed, 90% were seen once. This specimen consisted of peripheral blood, obtained on day 0 of AZD1222 vaccination. The receptors originated from an adult in good health. Each CDR3 is given with its conserved first and last residue. A D gene is named only where the DNA matches it firmly. The listing skips clone size in some rows; elsewhere it reads once, few, many or a size class.

V gene: TRBV13; D gene: .; clone size: .; CDR3 length: 14; J gene: TRBJ1-3; CDR3 protein: CASSSGLLGNTIYF
V gene: TRBV24-1; D gene: TRBD1; clone size: .; CDR3 length: 15; J gene: TRBJ2-2; CDR3 protein: CATGRGQGATGELFF
V gene: TRBV7-9; D gene: .; clone size: .; CDR3 length: 14; J gene: TRBJ2-7; CDR3 protein: CASSLVQGSYEQYF
V gene: TRBV6-5; D gene: .; clone size: .; CDR3 length: 14; J gene: TRBJ1-2; CDR3 protein: CASSIGQTFYGYTF
V gene: TRBV12-3/TRBV12-4; D gene: .; clone size: .; CDR3 length: 12; J gene: TRBJ2-3; CDR3 protein: CASRAPGDTQYF
V gene: TRBV19; D gene: TRBD1; clone size: .; CDR3 length: 15; J gene: TRBJ1-5; CDR3 protein: CASSPHRGVNQPQHF
V gene: TRBV5-1; D gene: .; clone size: once; CDR3 length: 14; J gene: TRBJ1-1; CDR3 protein: CASSPLAGTPEAFF
V gene: TRBV3-1/TRBV3-2; D gene: .; clone size: .; CDR3 length: 16; J gene: TRBJ2-6; CDR3 protein: CASSQETGSGANVLTF
V gene: TRBV19; D gene: TRBD2; clone size: once; CDR3 length: 17; J gene: TRBJ2-1; CDR3 protein: CASTKSDGTSGYNEQFF
V gene: TRBV25-1; D gene: TRBD1; clone size: .; CDR3 length: 18; J gene: TRBJ1-1; CDR3 protein: CASSDPSRTGERGSEAFF
V gene: TRBV28; D gene: .; clone size: .; CDR3 length: 13; J gene: TRBJ2-7; CDR3 protein: CASSLIEGSEQYF
V gene: TRBV18; D gene: TRBD2; clone size: .; CDR3 length: 17; J gene: TRBJ2-5; CDR3 protein: CASSRELAGGPQETQYF
V gene: TRBV20-1; D gene: .; clone size: .; CDR3 length: 14; J gene: TRBJ1-5; CDR3 protein: CSASPESAHQPQHF
V gene: TRBV6-2/TRBV6-3; D gene: TRBD2; clone size: .; CDR3 length: 16; J gene: TRBJ2-5; CDR3 protein: CASSSPSGGAPRTQYF
V gene: TRBV27; D gene: TRBD1; clone size: .; CDR3 length: 18; J gene: TRBJ1-2; CDR3 protein: CASTKRDRGVGSNYGYTF
V gene: TRBV13; D gene: .; clone size: .; CDR3 length: 15; J gene: TRBJ2-5; CDR3 protein: CASSISAGGQETQYF
V gene: TRBV5-1; D gene: TRBD1; clone size: few; CDR3 length: 14; J gene: TRBJ1-6; CDR3 protein: CASSQTGLNSPLHF